The 31 T cell receptor beta chains below were found in one sample sequenced in a study of T cell repertoires in cytomegalovirus infection. Their antigens remain unidentified. TCRdb itself ran the reads through MiXCR, one entry per CDR3 protein. This sample carries approximately 130,000 distinct CDR3 sequences, roughly a quarter of them seen once, and the ten largest clones take 30% to 35%. The sample taken for sequencing was PBMCs, sequenced either directly or after in vitro stimulation (not recorded which). Source of these receptors: a human donor in good health (CMV status not recorded). Some clones in this sample may be carry-over from other donors' samples.

V gene TRBV6-2 or TRBV6-3 combines with J gene TRBJ2-1; 7 positions agree with TRBD2. Germline loops: CDR1 MNHEY, CDR2 SVGEGT. The CDR3 totals 17 residues. V lost 5 bases, J lost 4 bases, and 14 bases stayed unmatched. The CDR3 DNA reads as TGTGCCAGCAGTCCCTCGGAGGGCGGGAGTAAATACAATGAGCAGTTCTTC. Protein sequence: CASSPSEGGSKYNEQFF.

This clonotype was seen only a few times. The rearrangement joins TRBV12-3 or TRBV12-4 to TRBJ1-1; TRBD1 agrees at 11 bases. Losses at the gene ends were 6 bases for V and 8 bases for J; bases not matched to a gene: 5. This CDR3 comprises 13 residues. The DNA of the CDR3 is TGTGCCAGCAGAGCCCGGACAGGGGGCGAAGCTTTCTTT. Protein product: CASRARTGGEAFF.

The chain links TRBV19 to TRBJ2-1, with D maybe TRBD1 (6 bases). The CDR3 totals 12 residues. Germline values: CDR1 LNHDA, CDR2 SQIVND (reference sequence). The V end was cut by 7 bases, the J end by 5 bases, with 9 bases between. Here the CDR3 DNA reads TGTGCCAGTACAAGGACAGACAATGAGCAGTTCTTC. It specifies CASTRTDNEQFF. Filled out from reference TRBV19 and TRBJ2-1, the complete variable domain reads DGGITQSPKYLFRKEGQNVTLSCEQNLNHDAMYWYRQDPGQGLRLIYYSQIVNDFQKGDIAEGYSVSREKKESFPLTVTSAQKNPTAFYLCASTRTDNEQFFGPGTRLTVL.

This clonotype was seen only a few times. The chain recombines TRBV20-1 with TRBJ2-7; 9 nucleotides match TRBD1. Germline CDR1 DFQATT, CDR2 SNEGSKA (reference sequence). The length of the CDR3 is 12 residues. With 5 bases clipped from V and 6 bases from J, the junction kept 5 bases outside the gene matches. CDR3 amino acids: CSAPGQGSEQYF. The CDR3 region has the DNA TGCAGTGCTCCGGGACAGGGAAGCGAGCAGTACTTC.

The chain joins TRBV4-1 to TRBJ1-2, with D possibly being TRBD1 (6 bases). This CDR3 is 15 amino acids long. Per germline, CDR1 MGHRA and CDR2 YSYEKL. V shed 0 bases and J shed 3 bases, with 11 bases lying between them. In DNA form, the CDR3 reads TGCGCCAGCAGCCAAGAGAGGGGGGGCGACTATGGCTACACCTTC. It yields the protein CASSQERGGDYGYTF.

This clonotype was seen a handful of times. The V call is TRBV6-8, the J call TRBJ1-1, with 7 bases matching TRBD1. The CDR3 runs 14 residues. V was pared by 3 bases and J by 4 bases, with 5 bases of the junction left unmatched. Germline values: CDR1 MNHGY, CDR2 SAAAGT. Here the CDR3 reads CASSYRQGGTEAFF. In DNA form, the CDR3 reads TGTGCCAGCAGTTATAGACAGGGTGGCACTGAAGCTTTCTTT.

The chain is built from TRBV6-2 or TRBV6-3 and TRBJ2-3; 7 bases map to TRBD2. Germline V gene sequence: CDR1 MNHEY, CDR2 SVGEGT. The CDR3 covers 22 residues. Germline trimming cut 2 bases from V and 2 bases from J; bases unmatched to any gene: 25. The CDR3 loop is CASSYPTRFSNPLAEHTDTQYF. CDR3 DNA sequence: TGTGCCAGCAGTTACCCAACCCGCTTCTCCAACCCTCTAGCGGAGCACACAGATACGCAGTATTTT.

This clonotype was counted many times. The CDR3 loop is CASSFSYEQYF. The DNA for the CDR3 is TGTGCCAGCAGCTTCTCCTACGAGCAGTACTTC. The chain joins TRBV7-2 to TRBJ2-7; D gene unclear. The CDR3 has 11 residues. Trimming removed 3 bases at V and 0 bases at J, with 0 bases between. Germline V CDR1 and CDR2: SGHTA, FQGNSA.

There are many counts of this clonotype. The gene calls are TRBV7-2 and TRBJ1-2; 9 positions agree with TRBD1. V was pared by 0 bases and J by 3 bases, with 5 bases of the junction left unmatched. The germline gives CDR1 SGHTA, CDR2 FQGNSA. The CDR3 extends over 16 amino acids. This CDR3 is CASSLAGTGTHYGYTF. CDR3 coding DNA: TGTGCCAGCAGCTTAGCTGGGACAGGGACTCACTATGGCTACACCTTC.

V is TRBV7-7 and J is TRBJ2-1; 8 bases line up with TRBD1. This CDR3 contains 15 residues. From germline, CDR1 is SSHAT and CDR2 FNYEAQ (reference sequence). V trimming: 3 bases; J trimming: 6 bases; junction bases outside the gene matches: 7. CDR3 DNA: TGTGCCAGCAGCTTCGGACAGGGTCCCCCCAATGAGCAGTTCTTC. Translated: CASSFGQGPPNEQFF.

This clonotype appeared a few times. The rearrangement joins TRBV11-2 to TRBJ2-7; 7 bases match TRBD1. V lost 4 bases to trimming and J lost 0 bases; unmatched junction nucleotides: 9. CDR1 is SGHAT and CDR2 is FQNNGV in the germline V gene. This CDR3 has 16 amino acids. Here the CDR3 DNA reads TGTGCCAGCAGCTACCCGGTTGACAGGGTCTCCTACGAGCAGTACGTC. Protein product: CASSYPVDRVSYEQYV.

This clonotype was recorded a few times. The gene calls are TRBV5-1 and TRBJ1-1; 9 nucleotides match TRBD1. The CDR3 is 16 residues long. After removal of 4 bases from V and 1 base from J, the junction contained 8 bases not matched to a gene. CDR1 is SGHRS, CDR2 YFSETQ, per germline. CDR3 residues: CASSPGQGSRNTEAFF. The CDR3 DNA is TGCGCCAGCAGCCCGGGACAGGGAAGTAGGAACACTGAAGCTTTCTTT.

The chain has TRBV7-8 and TRBJ2-1, with 9 bases lining up with TRBD2. Germline V CDR1 and CDR2: SGHVS, FQNEAQ. V lost 2 bases to trimming and J lost 8 bases; unmatched junction nucleotides: 7. The CDR3 totals 15 residues. For the CDR3, the DNA is TGTGCCAGCAGCTTATTGCGGGAGGGCCCGGATGAGCAGTTCTTC. This codes for CASSLLREGPDEQFF.

This clonotype was picked up a small number of times. The chain links TRBV24-1 to TRBJ2-3; 8 nucleotides line up with TRBD2. Looked up from germline, CDR1 is KGHDR and CDR2 is SFDVKD. The CDR3 is 16 residues long. With V trimmed by 3 bases and J by 5 bases, 9 bases remained unmatched. The CDR3 DNA follows: TGTGCCACCAGTGATCCCGCCGGGGGGGCTAGAGATACGCAGTATTTT. This translates into CATSDPAGGARDTQYF.

The chain uses TRBV20-1 and TRBJ2-7, with D tentatively TRBD2 (5 bases). V was trimmed by 1 base and J by 0 bases, leaving 16 bases between them. The CDR3 has 16 amino acids. Looked up from germline, CDR1 is DFQATT and CDR2 is SNEGSKA (reference sequence). The CDR3 bases are TGCAGTGCTAGAGCGGTCGGCAGGACTTACTCCTACGAGCAGTACTTC. Residues: CSARAVGRTYSYEQYF.

The J gene is TRBJ1-2, the V gene TRBV28; D is unresolved. V was cut by 6 bases and J by 5 bases, with 4 bases left in between. Per germline, CDR1 MDHEN and CDR2 SYDVKM. The CDR3 is 10 residues long. The CDR3, as DNA: TGTGCCAGCAGCCGTTATGGCTACACCTTC. Its translation: CASSRYGYTF.

This clonotype was seen only a few times. CDR3 region: CASSQDALAGLGETQYF. CDR3 coding DNA: TGCGCCAGCAGCCAAGATGCCCTAGCGGGATTGGGTGAGACCCAGTACTTC. The V gene is TRBV4-1, the J gene TRBJ2-5; 9 nucleotides line up with TRBD2. This CDR3 has 17 amino acids. V lost 0 bases and J lost 5; bases outside the gene matches: 10. CDR1 and CDR2 from the germline V gene are MGHRA and YSYEKL.

The V gene is TRBV28, the J gene TRBJ1-1, with D uncertain. V lost 2 bases to trimming and J lost 4 bases, with 11 bases between them. The CDR3 spans 14 residues. Per germline, CDR1 MDHEN and CDR2 SYDVKM. Written as DNA, the CDR3 is TGTGCCAGCAGTTTAGTACGATTGTCCACTGAAGCTTTCTTT. It specifies CASSLVRLSTEAFF.

V and J are TRBV4-3 and TRBJ2-1, with TRBD2 matching over 12 bases. With 0 bases clipped from V and 6 bases from J, the junction kept 6 bases outside the gene matches. The germline CDR1 and CDR2 sequences are LGHNA and YSLEER. The CDR3 totals 17 residues. The CDR3 sequence is CASSQDLLAGGPNEQFF. CDR3 in DNA: TGCGCCAGCAGCCAAGATCTTCTAGCGGGAGGGCCCAATGAGCAGTTCTTC.

V gene TRBV20-1 combines with J gene TRBJ2-1; 8 positions agree with TRBD2. Germline lookup yields CDR1 DFQATT and CDR2 SNEGSKA (reference sequence). The CDR3 sequence is 12 residues long. In DNA form, the CDR3 reads TGCAGGGGGACTAGCTCCTACAATGAGCAGTTCTTC. It specifies CRGTSSYNEQFF.

The chain couples TRBV24-1 to TRBJ1-1, with D possibly TRBD1 on 6 matching bases. The CDR3 contains 13 residues. The V gene's germline CDR1 is KGHDR and CDR2 SFDVKD. Trimming shortened V by 3 bases and J by 8 bases, and 12 bases separated the two germline ends. The CDR3 region has the DNA TGTGCCACCAGTGATCCCACAGGGTTAGAAGCTTTCTTT. This encodes CATSDPTGLEAFF.

This chain uses TRBV11-2 with TRBJ2-5; D is ambiguous. Trimming stripped 6 bases from V and 9 bases from J, with 17 bases between. CDR1 and CDR2 (germline): SGHAT, FQNNGV. The CDR3 length is 13 residues. The CDR3 region has the DNA TGTGCCAGCAGATCTGGGATAGGCCGGGCCCAGTACTTC. Its translation: CASRSGIGRAQYF.

Many counts were recorded for this clonotype. The chain employs TRBV7-6 and TRBJ2-1; D is uncertain. The V gene's germline CDR1 is SGHVS and CDR2 FNYEAQ. This CDR3 region has 16 residues. V was clipped by 7 bases and J by 2 bases, with 18 bases between them. Written as DNA, the CDR3 is TGTGCCAGCACCCCTCTGTCGCTACTGCCCTACAATGAGCAGTTCTTC. Protein sequence: CASTPLSLLPYNEQFF.

This clonotype was recorded a few times. The CDR3 nucleotides are TGTGCCAGCAGTGCCCAGGGCGTCTCTGGAAACACCATATATTTT. Its translation is CASSAQGVSGNTIYF. The chain couples TRBV27 to TRBJ1-3, with D perhaps TRBD1 (5 bases). Germline V lookup: CDR1 MNHEY, CDR2 SMNVEV (reference sequence). This CDR3 comprises 15 residues. Trimming removed 5 bases from V and 0 bases from J, with 11 bases in between.

This clonotype has only a few counts. The chain joins TRBV11-3 to TRBJ1-1, with a possible D match to TRBD1 (5 bases). CDR3 size: 14 residues. The ends were cut back, 5 bases at V and 4 bases at J, with 14 bases in the middle. Germline-derived CDR1 and CDR2 are SGHNT and YENEEA. The CDR3 coding sequence is TGTGCCAGCAGCAGTATGGGGGTTACCACTGAAGCTTTCTTT. It translates to CASSSMGVTTEAFF. Supplemented by reference TRBV11-3 and TRBJ1-1, the full variable domain reads EAGVVQSPRYKIIEKKQPVAFWCNPISGHNTLYWYLQNLGQGPELLIRYENEEAVDDSQLPKDRFSAERLKGVDSTLKIQPAELGDSAVYLCASSSMGVTTEAFFGQGTRLTVV.

Ten or more counts support this clonotype. V is TRBV6-2 or TRBV6-3 and J is TRBJ1-2; the D gene is possibly TRBD1 (5 bases). Trimming removed 0 bases from V and 6 bases from J, with 11 bases in between. Germline loops: CDR1 MNHEY, CDR2 SVGEGT. The CDR3 totals 14 residues. CDR3 loop: CASSYSIGTDGYTF. The DNA for the CDR3 is TGTGCCAGCAGTTACTCGATAGGGACGGATGGCTACACCTTC.

This clonotype was detected only a few times. The CDR3: CSAREEAPSAQYF. As DNA, the CDR3 is TGCAGTGCTAGAGAGGAAGCTCCCTCCGCGCAGTACTTC. The chain has TRBV20-1 and TRBJ2-7; D is ambiguous. CDR1 and CDR2 (germline): DFQATT, SNEGSKA (reference sequence). This CDR3 has 13 amino acids. Trimming left V 0 bases short and J 9 bases short, with 15 bases between.

The genes are TRBV19 and TRBJ1-4; D is possibly TRBD1 (5 bases). The CDR3 consists of 15 residues. Germline V gives CDR1 LNHDA, CDR2 SQIVND (reference sequence). Trimming took off 6 bases at V and 4 bases at J, with 15 bases between the two ends. The CDR3 DNA reads TGTGCCAGTAGCGCTCCGGGACGGCTTAATGAAAAACTGTTTTTT. It encodes CASSAPGRLNEKLFF.

This clonotype was seen ten or more times. The genes are TRBV4-3 and TRBJ1-1; no reliable D call. With 0 bases removed from V and 4 bases from J, the gap between germline ends came to 6 bases. Looked up from germline, CDR1 is LGHNA and CDR2 is YSLEER. The CDR3 runs 13 residues. CDR3 in DNA: TGCGCCAGCAGCCAAGATTTTGGCACTGAAGCTTTCTTT. Protein: CASSQDFGTEAFF.

The rearrangement uses TRBV5-1 and TRBJ1-3; 10 nucleotides agree with TRBD1. With 5 bases clipped from V and 3 bases from J, the junction kept 5 bases outside the gene matches. The germline gives CDR1 SGHRS, CDR2 YFSETQ. The CDR3 totals 15 residues. CDR3 protein: CASSPGDRGGNTIYF. CDR3 sequence (DNA): TGCGCCAGCAGTCCGGGGGACAGGGGTGGAAACACCATATATTTT.

This clonotype occurred many times. The gene calls are TRBV7-6 and TRBJ2-1; 7 bases align to TRBD2. V shed 2 bases and J 4 bases; nucleotides not matched to a gene: 5. CDR1 and CDR2 from the germline V gene are SGHVS and FNYEAQ. This CDR3 comprises 15 residues. DNA for the CDR3: TGTGCCAGCAGCTTAATGGCTAGCGGTTACAATGAGCAGTTCTTC. The encoded protein is CASSLMASGYNEQFF.